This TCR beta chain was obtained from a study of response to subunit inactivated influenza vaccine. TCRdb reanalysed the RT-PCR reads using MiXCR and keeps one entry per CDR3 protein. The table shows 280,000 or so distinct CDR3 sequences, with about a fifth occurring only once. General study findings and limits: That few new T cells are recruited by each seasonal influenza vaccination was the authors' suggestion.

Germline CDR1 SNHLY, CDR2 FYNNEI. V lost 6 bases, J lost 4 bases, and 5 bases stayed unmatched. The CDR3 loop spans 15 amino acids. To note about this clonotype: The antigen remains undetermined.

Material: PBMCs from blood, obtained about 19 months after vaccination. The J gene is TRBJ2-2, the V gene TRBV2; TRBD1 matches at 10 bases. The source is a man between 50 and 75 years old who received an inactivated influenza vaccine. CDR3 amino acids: CASRGWTGGTGELFF. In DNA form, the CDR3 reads TGTGCCAGCAGGGGATGGACAGGGGGCACCGGGGAGCTGTTTTTT. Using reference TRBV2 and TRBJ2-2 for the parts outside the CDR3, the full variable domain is EPEVTQTPSHQVTQMGQEVILRCVPISNHLYFYWYRQILGQKVEFLVSFYNNEISEKSEIFDDQFSVERPDGSNFTLKIRSTKLEDSAMYFCASRGWTGGTGELFFGEGSRLTVL.